These 3 T cell receptor beta chains originate from one sample sequenced in a study of CD8+ T cells in alopecia areata. Following extraction, RNA underwent reverse transcription to cDNA, which served as the sequencing template. Using immunoSEQ multiplex PCR, the repertoire was profiled, and TCRdb retains in-frame clones only, with some absent. Among 75,000 to 100,000 clones listed, just over 70% were seen once. Sample treatment: oral pan-JAK inhibitor, 5-10 mg twice daily. The source was CD8+ T cells sorted from blood, collected around week 44, from a patient treated with tofacitinib. The receptors here all came from a human donor with alopecia areata.

This clone was seen ten or more times. V gene TRBV5-4 combines with J gene TRBJ2-7; no reliable D call. The CDR3 has 12 residues. Germline loops: CDR1 SGHNT, CDR2 YYREEE (reference sequence). V was trimmed by 4 bases and J by 5 bases, leaving 10 bases between them. CDR3 sequence (DNA): TGTGCCAGCAGCCCCGAGAACCACGAGCAGTACTTC. Translated: CASSPENHEQYF.

The DNA of the CDR3 is TGCGCCAGCAGCCAAGAACATAGGGCAAACCCATACAATGAGCAGTTCTTC. Its translation is CASSQEHRANPYNEQFF. The gene calls are TRBV4-1 and TRBJ2-1; D remains unclear. V was pared by 0 bases and J by 4 bases, with 16 bases between. The CDR3 spans 17 residues. Per the germline V gene, CDR1 is MGHRA and CDR2 is YSYEKL.

This chain connects TRBV29-1 to TRBJ2-7, with 9 bases matching TRBD1. V lost 6 bases, J lost 2 bases, and 14 bases stayed unmatched. The CDR3 spans 16 residues. CDR1 is SQVTM and CDR2 is ANQGSEA in the germline V gene. The CDR3 sequence is CSVTGQGKMGAYEQYF. The CDR3 nucleotides read TGCAGCGTGACGGGACAGGGAAAAATGGGGGCCTACGAGCAGTACTTC.